The rows below give T cell receptor beta chains drawn from one sample of a study of radiation and T cells in renal cell carcinoma. Assay used: immunoSEQ multiplex PCR; TCRdb lists only in-frame clones, some missing. The table shows roughly 100,000 clones, with 75% to 90% occurring only once. The sample here was blood, taken from a patient whose treatment included radiotherapy and nephrectomy. These receptors were obtained from a man aged 50-59 years with renal cell carcinoma. Both conserved end residues are part of each CDR3. Each record gives: clone size, J gene, V gene, D gene, CDR3 protein, CDR3 DNA. D genes are given only for firm matches. Size values are once, few and many counts, or a class for expanded clones, and some rows have none.

once | TRBJ1-1 | TRBV27 | . | CASRRNTEAFF | TGTGCCAGCCGGAGGAACACTGAAGCTTTCTTT
. | TRBJ2-5 | TRBV2 | . | CASALGGAEQETQYF | TGTGCCAGCGCCTTAGGAGGAGCGGAACAAGAGACCCAGTACTTC
few | TRBJ1-5 | TRBV2 | . | CASSVGVNQPQHF | TGTGCCAGCAGTGTAGGGGTCAATCAGCCCCAGCATTTT
. | TRBJ2-7 | TRBV30 | . | CAWRSNRAPFLEQYF | TGTGCCTGGAGGAGCAACAGGGCACCGTTCTTAGAGCAGTACTTC
once | TRBJ2-5 | TRBV19 | . | CASSPHDGQETQYF | TGTGCCAGTAGTCCTCATGACGGGCAAGAGACCCAGTACTTC
. | TRBJ1-2 | TRBV30 | . | CAWSGSYKGGIDYGYTF | TGTGCCTGGAGTGGCAGCTACAAGGGTGGCATAGACTATGGCTACACCTTC
. | TRBJ1-5 | TRBV18 | . | CASTRGEDQPQHF | TGTGCCAGCACACGGGGGGAGGATCAGCCCCAGCATTTT
. | TRBJ1-6 | TRBV10-3 | . | CAISPMGDNSPLHF | TGTGCCATCAGTCCAATGGGGGATAATTCACCCCTCCACTTT
. | TRBJ2-7 | TRBV10-3 | . | CAISDQGYEQYF | TGTGCCATCAGTGACCAGGGCTACGAGCAGTACTTC
few | TRBJ1-2 | TRBV10-3 | . | CAISESVLYTF | TGTGCCATCAGTGAGTCGGTCCTCTACACCTTC
. | TRBJ1-5 | TRBV28 | . | CASSLAELNQPQHF | TGTGCCAGCAGTTTGGCAGAGCTCAATCAGCCCCAGCATTTT
. | TRBJ2-5 | TRBV5-5 | TRBD2 | CASSPPFSGSGETQYF | TGTGCCAGCAGCCCTCCCTTTAGCGGGAGCGGAGAGACCCAGTACTTC
. | TRBJ1-1 | TRBV5-4 | . | CASSLGAGVNTEAFF | TGTGCCAGCAGCTTGGGGGCAGGGGTGAACACTGAAGCTTTCTTT
. | TRBJ2-3 | TRBV6-4 | . | CASSDSGGAIDTQYF | TGTGCCAGCAGTGACTCCGGGGGCGCGATAGATACGCAGTATTTT
. | TRBJ2-3 | TRBV6-4 | . | CASSDSIFTDTQYF | TGTGCCAGCAGTGACTCGATCTTCACAGATACGCAGTATTTT
. | TRBJ2-1 | TRBV10-1 | . | CASSDGGRDHEQFF | TGCGCCAGCAGTGATGGCGGCAGGGACCATGAGCAGTTCTTC
. | TRBJ2-2 | TRBV10-3 | TRBD2 | CATTLTSGGAGGTGELFF | TGTGCCACTACCCTGACTAGCGGGGGGGCCGGTGGCACCGGGGAGCTGTTTTTT
. | TRBJ1-2 | TRBV30 | . | CAWSVGQTYGYTF | TGTGCCTGGAGTGTGGGTCAGACCTATGGCTACACCTTC
. | TRBJ1-5 | TRBV6-6 | . | CASRARRASRDQPQHF | TGTGCCAGCAGGGCGCGGCGGGCGAGCCGCGATCAGCCCCAGCATTTT
. | TRBJ2-2 | TRBV6-5 | TRBD1 | CASSYGTGYTGELFF | TGTGCCAGCAGTTACGGGACAGGGTACACCGGGGAGCTGTTTTTT
. | TRBJ1-4 | TRBV4-2 | . | CASSQVQGPNEKLFF | TGTGCCAGCAGCCAAGTTCAGGGTCCTAATGAAAAACTGTTTTTT
. | TRBJ1-5 | TRBV7-8 | . | CASSLGLASSNQPQHF | TGTGCCAGCAGCTTAGGGCTAGCGTCAAGCAATCAGCCCCAGCATTTT
. | TRBJ2-7 | TRBV28 | TRBD1 | CASRTGYPGNEQYF | TGTGCCAGCAGGACAGGGTATCCAGGGAACGAGCAGTACTTC
. | TRBJ2-5 | TRBV5-4 | TRBD1 | CASSLASGQLFQETQYF | TGTGCCAGCAGCTTGGCATCGGGACAGCTGTTCCAAGAGACCCAGTACTTC
. | TRBJ1-1 | TRBV5-4 | . | CASSLGRDLEAFF | TGTGCCAGCAGCTTGGGCCGGGATCTTGAAGCTTTCTTT
. | TRBJ2-7 | TRBV7-6 | . | CASSLDIDSEQYF | TGTGCCAGCAGCTTGGATATTGACAGCGAGCAGTACTTC
once | TRBJ2-7 | TRBV4-1 | TRBD2 | CASSHGVAGGLGEQYF | TGCGCCAGCAGCCATGGGGTAGCGGGAGGGTTAGGCGAGCAGTACTTC
. | TRBJ1-2 | TRBV19 | . | CASRETTGYTF | TGTGCCAGTAGGGAAACTACAGGCTACACCTTC
. | TRBJ1-2 | TRBV28 | . | CASTGGRGYGYTF | TGTGCCAGCACCGGGGGGCGCGGCTATGGCTACACCTTC
. | TRBJ1-5 | TRBV5-5 | TRBD1 | CASSPDRGRGNQPQHF | TGTGCCAGCAGCCCTGACAGGGGGCGAGGGAATCAGCCCCAGCATTTT
. | TRBJ1-1 | TRBV10-3 | . | CAISESRVGISGRASFPNTEAFF | TGTGCCATCAGTGAGTCGAGAGTGGGGATCTCGGGGAGGGCGTCTTTCCCAAACACTGAAGCTTTCTTT
few | TRBJ1-2 | TRBV6-1 | . | CASREGQVGLDTF | TGTGCCAGCAGGGAAGGGCAGGTGGGGTTGGACACCTTC
. | TRBJ2-7 | TRBV7-9 | TRBD1 | CASSWTGEINEQYF | TGTGCCAGCAGCTGGACAGGGGAAATAAACGAGCAGTACTTC
. | TRBJ2-5 | TRBV6-4 | TRBD2 | CASSDSILPSGGGETQYF | TGTGCCAGCAGTGACTCGATTCTGCCTAGCGGGGGTGGCGAGACCCAGTACTTC
. | TRBJ1-1 | TRBV19 | . | CASSTRTNTEAFF | TGTGCCAGTAGTACTCGGACGAACACTGAAGCTTTCTTT
. | TRBJ2-7 | TRBV11-3 | . | CASSPSDGAYEQYF | TGTGCCAGCAGCCCTTCGGACGGGGCCTACGAGCAGTACTTC
. | TRBJ2-3 | TRBV6-5 | . | CASSYSPTDTQYF | TGTGCCAGCAGTTACTCGCCCACAGATACGCAGTATTTT
. | TRBJ2-5 | TRBV6-6 | TRBD1 | CASSRQGAQETQYF | TGTGCCAGCAGCAGACAGGGGGCCCAAGAGACCCAGTACTTC
. | TRBJ2-1 | TRBV6-1 | . | CASSARLGEINEQFF | TGTGCCAGCAGTGCACGTCTAGGCGAGATCAATGAGCAGTTCTTC
. | TRBJ2-5 | TRBV7-9 | TRBD2 | CASTSGGAIETQYF | TGTGCCAGCACCAGCGGGGGGGCCATCGAGACCCAGTACTTC
. | TRBJ2-7 | TRBV4-3 | . | CASSHRTGKPDEQYF | TGCGCCAGCAGCCACCGGACTGGGAAGCCGGACGAGCAGTACTTC
. | TRBJ2-7 | TRBV7-8 | . | CASSSRDQGEQYF | TGTGCCAGCAGCAGCCGGGACCAAGGAGAGCAGTACTTC
. | TRBJ1-2 | TRBV7-3 | TRBD1 | CASSRGDRGSGYTF | TGTGCCAGCAGCCGCGGAGACAGGGGTTCCGGCTACACCTTC
. | TRBJ1-4 | TRBV6-5 | . | CASSSGPWGGQLFF | TGTGCCAGCAGCTCTGGGCCCTGGGGAGGCCAACTGTTTTTT
few | TRBJ1-5 | TRBV4-1 | . | CASSFQFDSNQPQHF | TGCGCCAGCAGCTTTCAGTTCGATAGCAATCAGCCCCAGCATTTT
once | TRBJ1-1 | TRBV6-6 | TRBD1 | CASRSGTGVTEAFF | TGTGCCAGCAGATCCGGGACAGGGGTGACTGAAGCTTTCTTT
. | TRBJ2-3 | TRBV29-1 | TRBD1 | CSDGTESPTDTQYF | TGCAGCGATGGGACAGAATCCCCCACAGATACGCAGTATTTT
. | TRBJ1-2 | TRBV6-4 | TRBD1 | CASSEQGALGYGYTF | TGTGCCAGCAGTGAGCAGGGGGCGCTGGGCTATGGCTACACCTTC
. | TRBJ1-4 | TRBV29-1 | . | CSVEDTGATNEKLFF | TGCAGCGTTGAAGATACTGGGGCAACTAATGAAAAACTGTTTTTT
. | TRBJ2-5 | TRBV5-4 | . | CASSLGELETQYF | TGTGCCAGCAGCCTTGGGGAACTAGAGACCCAGTACTTC